This T cell receptor (beta chain) was captured in a study of T cell changes during pregnancy in multiple sclerosis. TCRdb's table, derived via immunoSEQ multiplex PCR, lists solely in-frame clones and lacks some. The table lists about 98,000 clones, 92% of them singletons. Germline V CDR1 and CDR2: MNHEY, SVGAGI. CDR3 length equals 16 residues. Trimming shortened V by 0 bases and J by 2 bases, and 11 bases separated the two germline ends. The receptor's source is a female donor in good health, enrolled as a control in a pregnancy study. Material: peripheral blood, obtained after pregnancy. The J gene is TRBJ1-5, the V gene TRBV6-5; possibly TRBD1 for D (5 bases). The CDR3, as DNA: TGTGCCAGCAGTTACTCGACAGACGAGGGCAATCAGCCCCAGCATTTT. Encoded protein: CASSYSTDEGNQPQHF.